The subject of this entry is one T cell receptor (beta chain). The source of the sample is a study of cytomegalovirus exposure and HLA in healthy donors. Study context: Later, an analysis reported that the 130 or so validation repertoires had used the same platform as the approximately 690 first-cohort repertoires.

The CDR3 has 16 amino acids. The trim removed 2 bases at V and 7 bases at J, leaving 9 bases unmatched. Germline V gives CDR1 MNHNY, CDR2 SVGAGI (reference sequence). Sequencing used immunoSEQ multiplex PCR; TCRdb keeps in-frame clones, though not all of them. The table lists around 150,000 clones, about 89% of them singletons. The clonotype comes from a woman between 18 and 30 years old in good health and CMV-seropositive. The chain joins TRBV6-6 to TRBJ2-1; 9 positions agree with TRBD2. Specimen: PBMCs. CDR3 nucleotide sequence: TGTGCCAGCAGTTACGGGGCGGGAGGGACTGGGAATGAGCAGTTCTTC. Protein: CASSYGAGGTGNEQFF.